The TCR beta chain described here comes from a study of T cell responses to AZD1222 COVID-19 vaccine. Study results and limitations: Increased Spike-specific TCR breadth and depth were observed after two AZD1222 doses.

The ends were cut back, 4 bases at V and 0 bases at J, with 13 bases in the middle. The CDR3 has 15 amino acids. Germline V lookup: CDR1 SGHKS, CDR2 YYEKEE (reference sequence). Sequencing used immunoSEQ multiplex PCR; TCRdb keeps in-frame clones, though not all of them. The data show 140,000 to 150,000 clones, with over 80% seen just once and more than 3% held by the top ten. As for this clone: Its target is not known.

This receptor was identified in an adult who received the AZD1222 COVID-19 vaccine. Material: peripheral blood, obtained 28 days after the second AZD1222 dose. V is TRBV5-5 and J is TRBJ1-1; the D gene is possibly TRBD1 (5 bases). CDR3 in amino acids: CASSIRQSMNTEAFF. As DNA, the CDR3 is TGTGCCAGCAGCATTAGACAGAGCATGAACACTGAAGCTTTCTTT.